This T cell receptor beta chain was identified during a study of cytomegalovirus exposure and HLA in healthy donors. PCR primers comprised 60 Vbeta and 13 Jbeta primers. Assay used: immunoSEQ multiplex PCR; TCRdb lists only in-frame clones, some missing. The table shows over 150,000 clones, with 68% occurring only once. The germline V gene has CDR1 SGHTA and CDR2 FQGNSA. Trimming cost V 5 bases and J 2 bases; bases outside gene matches: 5. The CDR3 is made up of 15 amino acids. What was sequenced was PBMCs. The V and J genes are TRBV7-2 and TRBJ2-2; 7 bases map to TRBD2. The source is a woman between 40 and 50 years old in good health and CMV-seropositive. This CDR3 is CASSRRDYNTGELFF. CDR3 DNA sequence: TGTGCCAGCAGCCGCCGGGACTACAACACCGGGGAGCTGTTTTTT.